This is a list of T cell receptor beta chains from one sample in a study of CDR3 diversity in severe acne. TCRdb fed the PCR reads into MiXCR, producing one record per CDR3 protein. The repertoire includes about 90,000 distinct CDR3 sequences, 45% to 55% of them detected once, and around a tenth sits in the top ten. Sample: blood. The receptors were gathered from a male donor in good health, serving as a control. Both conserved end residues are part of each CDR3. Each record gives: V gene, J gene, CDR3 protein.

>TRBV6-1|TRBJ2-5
CASSELAEETQYF
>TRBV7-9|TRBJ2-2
CASSQKQGRAGELFF
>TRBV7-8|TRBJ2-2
CASGLSPWSGELFF
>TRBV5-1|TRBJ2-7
CASSLRQGTYEQYF
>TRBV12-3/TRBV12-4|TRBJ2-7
CASSLAGGPQEQYF
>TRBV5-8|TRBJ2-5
CASSQRGRPNRGETQYF
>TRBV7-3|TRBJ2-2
CASSKTSNTGELFF
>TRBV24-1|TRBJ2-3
CATSDPSGDTQYF
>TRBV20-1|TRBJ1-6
CSASMGQANSPLHF
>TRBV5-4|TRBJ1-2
CASSLARDSPHGYTF
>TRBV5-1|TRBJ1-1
CASSFGWNTEAFF
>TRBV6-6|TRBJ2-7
CASSYFAGGPAGEQYF
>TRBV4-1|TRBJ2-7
CASSPRGQGAKEQYF
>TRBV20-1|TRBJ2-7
CSALSPTGGSYEQYF